What follows are 13 T cell receptor beta chains derived from one specimen sequenced in a study of cytomegalovirus exposure and HLA in healthy donors. Primers included in the PCR were 60 Vbeta and 13 Jbeta primers. TCRdb keeps only in-frame clones here, not all; method: immunoSEQ multiplex PCR. This table holds some 130,000 clones, roughly 80% found once. The specimen sequenced was PBMCs. The source is a female donor in good health and CMV-seronegative.

The chain joins TRBV9 to TRBJ1-3; 7 bases align to TRBD1. V lost 0 bases, J lost 4 bases, and 10 bases stayed unmatched. Germline V gives CDR1 SGDLS, CDR2 YYNGEE. This CDR3 is 17 amino acids long. The DNA of the CDR3 is TGTGCCAGCAGCGTAGATGCAAGAGGGGGCGCCGGAAACACCATATATTTT. Its protein product is CASSVDARGGAGNTIYF.

This clone was seen a few times. This chain links TRBV6-6 with TRBJ1-4; 9 bases are shared with TRBD1. Germline assignment: CDR1 MNHNY and CDR2 SVGAGI (reference sequence). J gave up 5 bases and V 2 bases, and 6 bases lay outside the gene matches. This CDR3 comprises 16 residues. The CDR3 spells CASSYGQGIINEKLFF. The DNA for the CDR3 is TGTGCCAGCAGTTACGGACAGGGGATAATCAATGAAAAACTGTTTTTT.

This clone was observed a few times. The V and J genes are TRBV5-4 and TRBJ2-7; 8 bases line up with TRBD1. V shed 4 bases, J shed 3 bases, and the junction held 9 bases outside the gene matches. Germline V gives CDR1 SGHNT, CDR2 YYREEE (reference sequence). There are 15 residues in the CDR3. The CDR3 reads CASSQQQGVGYEQYF. CDR3 sequence (DNA): TGTGCCAGCAGCCAACAACAGGGGGTCGGCTACGAGCAGTACTTC.

CDR3 DNA sequence: TGTGCCAACAGCCTTCTAGCGGGAGTTACAGATACGCAGTATTTT. The encoded protein is CANSLLAGVTDTQYF. V gene TRBV2 combines with J gene TRBJ2-3; 10 nucleotides match TRBD2. CDR3 length equals 15 residues. Germline V gene lookup returns CDR1 SNHLY and CDR2 FYNNEI. Trimming took 10 bases from V and 3 from J; bases not matched to a gene: 10.

V usage is TRBV29-1 and J usage is TRBJ2-1, with 7 bases fitting TRBD1. CDR3 length equals 13 residues. V trimming: 8 bases; J trimming: 0 bases; junction bases outside the gene matches: 4. Germline CDR1 SQVTM, CDR2 ANQGSEA. CDR3 in amino acids: CSSGGSSYNEQFF. CDR3 sequence (DNA): TGCAGCTCAGGGGGAAGCTCCTACAATGAGCAGTTCTTC.

This chain's CDR3 is CASSERGPDRVSQPQHF. The CDR3, as DNA: TGCGCCAGCAGTGAGAGGGGGCCTGACAGGGTCAGTCAGCCCCAGCATTTT. The gene calls are TRBV10-1 and TRBJ1-5, with 7 bases lining up with TRBD1. V lost 2 bases, J lost 6 bases, and 13 bases stayed unmatched. The CDR3 covers 17 residues. Germline V CDR1 and CDR2: WNHNN, SYGVQD (reference sequence).

The chain has TRBV15 and TRBJ1-6, with D possibly matching TRBD1 (5 bases). Germline CDR1 is LNHNV and CDR2 is YYDKDF (reference sequence). Trimming took 2 bases from V and 7 from J, leaving 12 bases between them. The CDR3 has 15 amino acids. This CDR3 reads CATSRQGQGNSPLHF. The CDR3 DNA follows: TGTGCCACCAGCAGACAAGGACAAGGGAATTCACCCCTCCACTTT.

The J gene is TRBJ2-2, the V gene TRBV30, with D possibly being TRBD1 (7 bases). CDR1 is GTSNPN and CDR2 is SVGIG in the germline V gene (reference sequence). The CDR3 spans 15 residues. V lost 3 bases and J lost 8, with 19 bases in between. The CDR3 nucleotides are TGTGCCTGGAGAGCATTAGACAGGGAGGCTGGGGAGCTGTTTTTT. It is translated as CAWRALDREAGELFF. Combining the CDR3 with reference TRBV30 and TRBJ2-2 gives the whole variable domain SQTIHQWPATLVQPVGSPLSLECTVEGTSNPNLYWYRQAAGRGLQLLFYSVGIGQISSEVPQNLSASRPQDRQFILSSKKLLLSDSGFYLCAWRALDREAGELFFGEGSRLTVL.

This clone has a single count. V usage is TRBV18 and J usage is TRBJ2-1; TRBD1 matches 10 bases. There are 14 residues in the CDR3. J lost 7 bases, V lost 3 bases, and 3 bases had no gene match. Germline CDR1 and CDR2: KGHSH and LQKENI. The DNA for the CDR3 is TGTGCCAGCTCACCCGGGACAGGGGTGAATGAGCAGTTCTTC. Protein sequence: CASSPGTGVNEQFF. Filled out from reference TRBV18 and TRBJ2-1, the complete variable domain reads NAGVMQNPRHLVRRRGQEARLRCSPMKGHSHVYWYRQLPEEGLKFMVYLQKENIIDESGMPKERFSAEFPKEGPSILRIQQVVRGDSAAYFCASSPGTGVNEQFFGPGTRLTVL.

The chain uses TRBV28 and TRBJ1-5; TRBD1 matches at 8 bases. Per germline, CDR1 MDHEN and CDR2 SYDVKM. J was trimmed by 2 bases and V by 5 bases; bases with no gene match: 11. This CDR3 has 17 amino acids. The CDR3 here is CASSPDRAEERNQPQHF. The CDR3 bases are TGTGCCAGCAGTCCGGACAGGGCCGAGGAACGCAATCAGCCCCAGCATTTT.

The rearrangement links TRBV5-4 to TRBJ2-5; 7 bases are a match to TRBD2. This CDR3 contains 16 residues. Trimming removed 3 bases from V and 5 bases from J; junction bases left unmatched: 13. Per the germline V gene, CDR1 is SGHNT and CDR2 is YYREEE (reference sequence). For the CDR3, the DNA is TGTGCCAGCAGCTCTCAGAAAAAACGGGAGGTGGAGACCCAGTACTTC. Its translation is CASSSQKKREVETQYF.

This clone was detected many times. This sequence joins TRBV4-3 and TRBJ1-2; no firm D call. The germline CDR1 and CDR2 sequences are LGHNA and YSLEER. The CDR3 covers 16 residues. The germline V and J ends were trimmed by 0 bases and 6 bases, with 17 bases remaining between them. In nucleotides, the CDR3 is TGCGCCAGCAGCCAAGACTTGGCAGGCTTGCTTGATGGCTACACCTTC. This encodes CASSQDLAGLLDGYTF.

The V gene is TRBV9, the J gene TRBJ2-3; D may be TRBD1 (5 bases). The V end lost 1 base, the J end lost 2 bases, and 11 bases lay between the germline ends. There are 15 residues in the CDR3. Germline values: CDR1 SGDLS, CDR2 YYNGEE. CDR3 residues: CASSVYGADTDTQYF. The CDR3 nucleotides read TGTGCCAGCAGCGTATATGGGGCCGACACAGATACGCAGTATTTT.